The 2 T cell receptor beta chains below all came from one sample that was sequenced in a study of CD8 T cells in ankylosing spondylitis. Each CDR3 protein gets one entry after TCRdb re-called the 5' RACE reads with MiXCR. The repertoire holds 300,000 to 400,000 distinct CDR3 sequences, roughly 22% seen once, with around 12% in the top ten. What was sequenced was blood, either unsorted or a sorted T cell fraction (not recorded which). Receptors originate from a male donor with ankylosing spondylitis or in good health (not recorded which).

The chain links TRBV20-1 to TRBJ1-1, with D unresolved. V lost 0 bases and J lost 0, with 17 bases in between. Germline V gene lookup returns CDR1 DFQATT and CDR2 SNEGSKA (reference sequence). This CDR3 region has 17 residues. The CDR3 DNA is TGCAGTGCTAGAGATCGGTCAAGACGGGCGATGAACACTGAAGCTTTCTTT. Translating it yields CSARDRSRRAMNTEAFF.

The chain recombines TRBV9 with TRBJ2-1; 7 nucleotides match TRBD2. The CDR3 is made up of 14 amino acids. Trimming cost V 2 bases and J 9 bases; bases outside gene matches: 8. CDR1 SGDLS and CDR2 YYNGEE come from the germline V gene. CDR3 coding DNA: TGTGCCAGCAGCGTCGGACTAGGCGCAGGTGAGCAGTTCTTC. It yields the protein CASSVGLGAGEQFF.